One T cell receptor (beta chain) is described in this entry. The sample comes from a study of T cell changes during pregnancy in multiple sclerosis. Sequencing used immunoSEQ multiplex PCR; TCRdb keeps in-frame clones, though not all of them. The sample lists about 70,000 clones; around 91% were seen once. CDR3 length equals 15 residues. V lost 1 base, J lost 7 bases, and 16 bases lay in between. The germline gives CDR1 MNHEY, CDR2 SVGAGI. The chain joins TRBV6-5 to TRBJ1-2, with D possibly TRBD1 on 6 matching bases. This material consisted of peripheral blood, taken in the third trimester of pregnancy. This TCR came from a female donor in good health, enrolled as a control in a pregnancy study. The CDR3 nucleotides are TGTGCCAGCAGTTACTACCAAACGGGACAAACTGGCTACACCTTC. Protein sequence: CASSYYQTGQTGYTF.